One TCR beta chain is described in this entry. Its antigen remains unidentified. Repertoires were generated with immunoSEQ multiplex PCR, while TCRdb's copy carries only in-frame clones and drops some. The sample holds over 1.4 million clones, over 95% seen once. The sample is drawn from a study of shared clonotypes between healthy human individuals. Germline values: CDR1 SGHVS, CDR2 FNYEAQ. CDR3 length equals 16 residues. V shed 1 base, J shed 5 bases, and the junction held 8 bases outside the gene matches. Notes on the study in general: Inspection by rarefaction showed sorted-subset sequencing to be incomplete despite large depth.

What was sequenced was naive CD4+ T cells sorted from blood. Subset specified: CD45RA+ positively selected. This TCR was recovered from a young man in good health. The J gene is TRBJ1-5, the V gene TRBV7-6; 7 nucleotides agree with TRBD1. The CDR3 region is CASSLGRAGGDQPQHF. For the CDR3, the DNA is TGTGCCAGCAGCTTAGGTCGGGCAGGGGGGGATCAGCCCCAGCATTTT.